This T cell receptor beta chain was observed in a study of blood T cell repertoires in COVID-19. Study details: In each case, the material was cDNA or gDNA derived from T cells, B-cell-depleted T cells, or PBMCs.

From germline, CDR1 is LGHDT and CDR2 YNNKEL (reference sequence). V shed 0 bases and J shed 3 bases, with 9 bases lying between them. The CDR3 is 15 amino acids. This table comes from immunoSEQ multiplex PCR, and its TCRdb copy is limited to in-frame clones, with some not included. The sample has some 110,000 clones, about 85% seen once; the top ten hold approximately 1.5%. What was sequenced was peripheral blood. The V gene is TRBV3-1 (or the pseudogene TRBV3-2), the J gene TRBJ2-1; a possible D gene is TRBD2 (6 bases). This TCR was recovered from a man aged 35 to 55 with acute or convalescent COVID-19. The CDR3 protein is CASSQDSDYYNEQFF. CDR3 DNA sequence: TGTGCCAGCAGCCAAGACTCGGACTACTACAATGAGCAGTTCTTC.